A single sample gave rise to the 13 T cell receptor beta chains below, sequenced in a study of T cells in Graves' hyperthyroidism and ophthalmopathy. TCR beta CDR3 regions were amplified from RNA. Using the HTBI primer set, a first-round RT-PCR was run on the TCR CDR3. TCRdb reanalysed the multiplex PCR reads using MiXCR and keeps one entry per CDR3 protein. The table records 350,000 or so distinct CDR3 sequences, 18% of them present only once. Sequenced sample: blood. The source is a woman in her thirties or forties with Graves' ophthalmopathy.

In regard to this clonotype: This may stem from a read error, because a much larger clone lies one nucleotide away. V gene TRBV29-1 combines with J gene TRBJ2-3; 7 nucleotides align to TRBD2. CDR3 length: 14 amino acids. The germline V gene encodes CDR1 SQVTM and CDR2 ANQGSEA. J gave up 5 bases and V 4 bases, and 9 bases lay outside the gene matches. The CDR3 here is CSVVRGSRIDTQYF. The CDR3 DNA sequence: TGCAGCGTTGTTCGCGGGAGCAGAATAGATACGCAGTATTTT.

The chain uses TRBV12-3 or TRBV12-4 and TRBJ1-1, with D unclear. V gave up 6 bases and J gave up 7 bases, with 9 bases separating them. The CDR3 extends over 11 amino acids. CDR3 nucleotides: TGTGCCAGCAGCGCCCGGAGTGAAGCTTTCTTT. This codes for CASSARSEAFF.

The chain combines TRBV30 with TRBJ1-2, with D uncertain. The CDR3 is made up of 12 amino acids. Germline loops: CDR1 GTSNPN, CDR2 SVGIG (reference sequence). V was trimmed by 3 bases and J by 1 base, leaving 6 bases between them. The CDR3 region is CAWRVVNYGYTF. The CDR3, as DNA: TGTGCCTGGAGAGTCGTTAACTATGGCTACACCTTC.

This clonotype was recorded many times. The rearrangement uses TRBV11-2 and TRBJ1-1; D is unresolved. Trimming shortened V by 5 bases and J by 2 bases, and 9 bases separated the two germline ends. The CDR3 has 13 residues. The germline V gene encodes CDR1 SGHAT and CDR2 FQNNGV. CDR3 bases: TGTGCCAGCAGCCCGAGAACCAACACTGAAGCTTTCTTT. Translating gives CASSPRTNTEAFF.

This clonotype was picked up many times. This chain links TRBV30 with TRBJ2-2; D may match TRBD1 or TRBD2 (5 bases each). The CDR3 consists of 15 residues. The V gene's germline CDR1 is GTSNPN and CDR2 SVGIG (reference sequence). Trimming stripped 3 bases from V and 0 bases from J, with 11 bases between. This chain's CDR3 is CAWRFGTPNTGELFF. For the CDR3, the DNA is TGTGCCTGGAGGTTCGGGACGCCGAACACCGGGGAGCTGTTTTTT. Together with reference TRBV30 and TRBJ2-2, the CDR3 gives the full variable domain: SQTIHQWPATLVQPVGSPLSLECTVEGTSNPNLYWYRQAAGRGLQLLFYSVGIGQISSEVPQNLSASRPQDRQFILSSKKLLLSDSGFYLCAWRFGTPNTGELFFGEGSRLTVL.

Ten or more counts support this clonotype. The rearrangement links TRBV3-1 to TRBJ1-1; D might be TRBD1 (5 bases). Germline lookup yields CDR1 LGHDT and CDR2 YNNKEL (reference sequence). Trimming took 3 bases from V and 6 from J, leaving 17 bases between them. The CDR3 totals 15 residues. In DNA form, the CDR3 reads TGTGCCAGCAGCCACCCGGGACGAAGATATTCTGAAGCTTTCTTT. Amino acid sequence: CASSHPGRRYSEAFF. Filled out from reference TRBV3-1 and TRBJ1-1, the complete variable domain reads DTAVSQTPKYLVTQMGNDKSIKCEQNLGHDTMYWYKQDSKKFLKIMFSYNNKELIINETVPNRFSPKSPDKAHLNLHINSLELGDSAVYFCASSHPGRRYSEAFFGQGTRLTVV.

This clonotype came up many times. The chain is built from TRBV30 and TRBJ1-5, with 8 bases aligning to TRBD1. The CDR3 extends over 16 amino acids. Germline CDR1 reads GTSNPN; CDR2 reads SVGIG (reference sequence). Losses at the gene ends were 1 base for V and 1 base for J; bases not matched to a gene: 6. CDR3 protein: CAWSAGGKRSNQPQHF. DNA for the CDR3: TGTGCCTGGAGTGCAGGGGGCAAGCGGAGCAATCAGCCCCAGCATTTT.

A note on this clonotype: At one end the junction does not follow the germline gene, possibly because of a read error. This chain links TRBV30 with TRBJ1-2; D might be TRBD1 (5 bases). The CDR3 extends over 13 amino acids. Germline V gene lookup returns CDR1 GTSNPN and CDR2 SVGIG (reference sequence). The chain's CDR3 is CAWRIRATYGYSF. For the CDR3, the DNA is TGTGCCTGGAGAATCAGGGCCACCTATGGCTACAGCTTC.

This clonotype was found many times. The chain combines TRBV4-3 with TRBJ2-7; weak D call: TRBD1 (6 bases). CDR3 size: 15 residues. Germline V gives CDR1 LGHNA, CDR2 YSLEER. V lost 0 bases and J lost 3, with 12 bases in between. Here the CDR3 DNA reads TGCGCCAGCAGCCAAGATAGACAGGCTTACTACGAGCAGTACTTC. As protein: CASSQDRQAYYEQYF.

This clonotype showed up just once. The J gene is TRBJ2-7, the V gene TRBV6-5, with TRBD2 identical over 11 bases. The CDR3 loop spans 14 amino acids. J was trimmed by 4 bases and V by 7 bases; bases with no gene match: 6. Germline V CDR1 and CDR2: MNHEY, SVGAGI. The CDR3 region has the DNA TGTGCCAGCAATTTAGCGGGAGGGAGTTACGAGCAGTACTTC. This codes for CASNLAGGSYEQYF.

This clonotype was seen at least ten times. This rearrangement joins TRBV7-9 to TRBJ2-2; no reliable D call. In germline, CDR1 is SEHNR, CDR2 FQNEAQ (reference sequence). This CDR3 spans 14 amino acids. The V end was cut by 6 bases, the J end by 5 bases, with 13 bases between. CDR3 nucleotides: TGTGCCAGCAGTCATACCGACTCGACCGGGGAGCTGTTTTTT. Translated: CASSHTDSTGELFF.

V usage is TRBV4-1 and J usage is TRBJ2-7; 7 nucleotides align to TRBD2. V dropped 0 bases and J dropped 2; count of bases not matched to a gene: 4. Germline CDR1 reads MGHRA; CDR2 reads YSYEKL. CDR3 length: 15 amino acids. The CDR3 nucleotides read TGCGCCAGCAGCCAAGAGCCTAGCGGACCCTACGAGCAGTACTTC. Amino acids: CASSQEPSGPYEQYF.

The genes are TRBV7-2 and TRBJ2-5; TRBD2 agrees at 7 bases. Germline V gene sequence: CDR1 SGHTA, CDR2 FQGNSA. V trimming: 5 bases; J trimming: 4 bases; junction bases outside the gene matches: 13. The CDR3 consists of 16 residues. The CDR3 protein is CASSGSGVNYGETQYF. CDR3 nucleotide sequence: TGTGCCAGCAGCGGGAGCGGGGTCAACTATGGAGAGACCCAGTACTTC.